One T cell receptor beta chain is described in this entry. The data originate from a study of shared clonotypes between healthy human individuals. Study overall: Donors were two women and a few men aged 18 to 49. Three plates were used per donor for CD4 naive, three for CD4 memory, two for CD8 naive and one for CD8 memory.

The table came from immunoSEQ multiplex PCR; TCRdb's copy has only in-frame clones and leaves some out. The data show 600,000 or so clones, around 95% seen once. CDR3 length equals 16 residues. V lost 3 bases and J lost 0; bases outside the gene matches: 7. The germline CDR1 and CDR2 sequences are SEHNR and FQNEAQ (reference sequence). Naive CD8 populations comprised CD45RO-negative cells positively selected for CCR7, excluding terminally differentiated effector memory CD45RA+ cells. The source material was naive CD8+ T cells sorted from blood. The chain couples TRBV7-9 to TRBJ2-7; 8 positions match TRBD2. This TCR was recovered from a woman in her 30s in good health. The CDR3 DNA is TGTGCCAGCAGCTTCAGCGGGGGTGGACACTCCTACGAGCAGTACTTC. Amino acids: CASSFSGGGHSYEQYF.